This TCR beta chain was identified during a study of blood T cell repertoires in COVID-19 (TCRdb year 2020). Some background on the complete study: Samples covering the acute and convalescent phases of COVID-19 were provided by collaborators in the United States, Italy and Spain. The repertoires were released in a freely available public database meant as a resource for research on the immune response to SARS-CoV-2. The material from the prospective study consisted of cDNA or gDNA derived from T cells, B-cell-depleted T cells, or PBMCs. Nearly every sample came with metadata listing a de-identified subject ID, COVID-19 status, age in years and sex. Where available, HLA class I and class II types were obtained from metadata supplied by the sample provider rather than from assay-based typing. The dataset comprised deeply sampled blood TCRbeta repertoires from subjects exposed to, actively infected with, or recovered from COVID-19. The samples were drawn from the first 160 participants of the ongoing ImmuneRACE study and from 1,200 or so subjects provided by 6 global collaborators.

To note about this clone: Its binding antigen is unknown. The record has no base qualities; no much larger clone is one base away.

The CDR1 and CDR2 encoded by the germline V gene (reference sequence) are LNHDA and SQIVND. Trimming costs V 6 bases and J 3 bases, and their ends lie 11 bases apart. Including cysteine and phenylalanine, the CDR3 has 14 amino acids. Left in the record is the CDR3 DNA by itself, 42 bases read in frame from the first base. General findings and caveats noted by the study authors: How much clinical and demographic metadata was included differed by source and by participant, and the metadata was provided uncurated.

The immunoSEQ Assay, a bias-controlled multiplex PCR, was used to amplify TCRbeta CDR3 regions from genomic DNA. Per the source publication's procedure: Nucleated cell counts per sample were estimated from amplification of reference gene primers within the assay. Sequence reads were collapsed and filtered to measure the absolute abundance of every unique TCRbeta CDR3 rearrangement. For each sample, productive Simpson clonality was calculated by taking the square root of Simpson's diversity index across productive rearrangements. TCRdb provides this immuneACCESS table in a form limited to in-frame rearrangements. Some clones are lacking; in checked studies, under half of them reflect an unresolved V gene, and why the rest are absent is not known. V, J and clone size were drawn from that table, and D and trimming were deduced from the DNA. The sample profile shows around 100,000 clones; approximately 80% of them were found once. The ten largest clonotypes hold 24% of the sample.

The collaborating institutions used their own protocols to collect whole blood in K2EDTA tubes. For TCRbeta analysis, collaborators shipped samples in one of three forms: frozen whole blood, isolated PBMCs, or DNA extracted from either of those sample types. The sequenced sample was peripheral blood. The TCR originated in a human donor in a cohort sampled during active COVID-19. The chain is made from TRBV19 and TRBJ1-4, with TRBD1 perhaps the D gene, on 5 matching bases. The nucleotides are TGTGCCAGTAGGGGGGAGGAAGCTAATGAAAAACTGTTTTTT. Its coded protein is CASRGEEANEKLFF.